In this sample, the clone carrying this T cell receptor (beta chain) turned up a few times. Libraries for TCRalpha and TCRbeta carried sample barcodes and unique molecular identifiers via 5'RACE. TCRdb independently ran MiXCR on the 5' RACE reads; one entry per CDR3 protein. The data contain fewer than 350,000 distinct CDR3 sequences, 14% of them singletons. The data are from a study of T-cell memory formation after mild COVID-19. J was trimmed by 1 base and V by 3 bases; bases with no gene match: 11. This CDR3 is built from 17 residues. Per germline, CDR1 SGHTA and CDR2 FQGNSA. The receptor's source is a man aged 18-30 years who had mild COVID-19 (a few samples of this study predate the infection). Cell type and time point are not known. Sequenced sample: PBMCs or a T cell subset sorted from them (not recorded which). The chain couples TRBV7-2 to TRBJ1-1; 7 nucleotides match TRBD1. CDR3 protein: CASSLRSKGAKNTEAFF. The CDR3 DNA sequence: TGTGCCAGCAGCTTGCGAAGTAAGGGGGCGAAGAACACTGAAGCTTTCTTT.